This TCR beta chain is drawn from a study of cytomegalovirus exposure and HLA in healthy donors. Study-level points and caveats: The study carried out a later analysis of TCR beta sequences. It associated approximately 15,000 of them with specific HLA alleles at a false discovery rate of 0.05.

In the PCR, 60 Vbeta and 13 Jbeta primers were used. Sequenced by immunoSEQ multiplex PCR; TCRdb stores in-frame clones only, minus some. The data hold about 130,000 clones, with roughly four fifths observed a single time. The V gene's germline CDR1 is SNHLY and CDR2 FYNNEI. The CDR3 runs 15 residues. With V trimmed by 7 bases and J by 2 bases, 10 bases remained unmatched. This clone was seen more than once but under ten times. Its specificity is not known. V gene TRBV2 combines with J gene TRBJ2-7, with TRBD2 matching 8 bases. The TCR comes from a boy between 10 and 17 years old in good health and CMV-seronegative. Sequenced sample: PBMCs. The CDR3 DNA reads TGTGCCAGCAAGCCCGGGGACGGGAGGGCCTACGAGCAGTACTTC. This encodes CASKPGDGRAYEQYF.